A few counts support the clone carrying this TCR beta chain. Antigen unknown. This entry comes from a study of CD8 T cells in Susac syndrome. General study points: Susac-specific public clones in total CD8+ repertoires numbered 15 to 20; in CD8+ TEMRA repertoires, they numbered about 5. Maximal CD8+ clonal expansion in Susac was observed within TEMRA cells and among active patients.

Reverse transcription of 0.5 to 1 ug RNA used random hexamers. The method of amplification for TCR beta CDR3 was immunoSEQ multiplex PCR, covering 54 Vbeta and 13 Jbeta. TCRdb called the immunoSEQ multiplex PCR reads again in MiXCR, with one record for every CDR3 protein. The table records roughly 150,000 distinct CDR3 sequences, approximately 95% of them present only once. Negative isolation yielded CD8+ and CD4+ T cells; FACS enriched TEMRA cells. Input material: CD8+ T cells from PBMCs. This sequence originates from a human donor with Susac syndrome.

Written as DNA, the CDR3 is TGTGCCAGCAGGCGCACCTACGAGCAGTACTTC. This gives the protein CASRRTYEQYF. The V call is TRBV28, the J call TRBJ2-7, with D uncertain. This CDR3 is built from 11 residues. Germline CDR1 is MDHEN and CDR2 is SYDVKM. V was pared by 6 bases and J by 2 bases, with 5 bases between.